Sequencing of this TCR beta chain was carried out in a study of T cell changes during pregnancy in multiple sclerosis. The table came from immunoSEQ multiplex PCR; TCRdb's copy has only in-frame clones and leaves some out. This table holds around 40,000 clones, 90% found once. Germline V CDR1 and CDR2: MNHNY, SVGAGI (reference sequence). The germline V and J ends were trimmed by 6 bases and 4 bases, with 19 bases remaining between them. The CDR3 length is 15 residues. The chain couples TRBV6-6 to TRBJ2-7; D may be TRBD1 (5 bases). This TCR derives from a female donor in good health, enrolled as a control in a pregnancy study. The source material was CD4+ T cells from peripheral blood mononuclear cells, sampled in the first trimester of pregnancy. The CDR3 DNA follows: TGTGCCAGCAGACCCGGTGGGTGGCAGGGTTACGAGCAGTACTTC. It is translated as CASRPGGWQGYEQYF.